This TCR beta chain was sequenced for a study of cytomegalovirus exposure and HLA in healthy donors. Study background: An early data release held 75 million to 100 million unique TCRs from HLA-typed donors.

The PCR contained 60 Vbeta and 13 Jbeta primers. Assay used: immunoSEQ multiplex PCR; TCRdb lists only in-frame clones, some missing. Among 150,000 or so clones, 75% were seen once, and the ten largest hold about 10%. This CDR3 region has 12 residues. The germline CDR1 and CDR2 sequences are SGHKS and YYEKEE (reference sequence). V lost 0 bases to trimming and J lost 4 bases, with 4 bases between them. The source of this sequence is a man younger than 35 in good health and CMV-seropositive. V is TRBV5-5 and J is TRBJ1-1; D is unclear. The source material was PBMCs. CDR3 nucleotide sequence: TGTGCCAGCAGCTTGGGGAGCACTGAAGCTTTCTTT. Its protein product is CASSLGSTEAFF.